Listed below are T cell receptor beta chains from one sample, sequenced in a study of T-cell reconstitution after alpha-beta-depleted transplantation in children. Each CDR3 protein gets one entry after TCRdb re-called the PCR reads with MiXCR. This table holds more than 60,000 distinct CDR3 sequences, about 6.7% found once. The starting material was PBMCs from the stem cell graft donor, obtained from the stem cell graft. The receptors come from a human donor who donated a stem cell graft to a child with acute lymphoblastic leukemia. Both conserved end residues are part of each CDR3. D genes are given only for firm matches. Some rows have no size entry. The others give once, few or many, or a class for an expanded clone.

>-|many|TRBJ2-3|TRBV7-2
CASSLQAKDTQYF
TGTGCCAGCAGCTTACAGGCCAAGGATACGCAGTATTTT
>-|many|TRBJ2-7|TRBV7-2
CASSSYRDEQYF
TGTGCCAGCAGCTCATACAGAGACGAGCAGTACTTC
>-|many|TRBJ2-2|TRBV6-4
CASSDSLGAGELFF
TGTGCCAGCAGTGACTCTTTGGGAGCCGGGGAGCTGTTTTTT
>-|-|TRBJ1-2|TRBV16
CASSQKAEGQGYTF
TGTGCCAGCAGCCAGAAGGCGGAGGGGCAGGGCTACACCTTC
>TRBD1|many|TRBJ1-1|TRBV4-3
CASRDQGVNTEAFF
TGCGCCAGCAGGGACCAGGGGGTGAACACTGAAGCTTTCTTT
>TRBD1|few|TRBJ2-1|TRBV18
CASSRTTGGFSNEQFF
TGTGCCAGCTCAAGGACGACAGGGGGCTTTTCCAATGAGCAGTTCTTC
>-|few|TRBJ2-5|TRBV2
CASSDSRETQYF
TGTGCCAGCAGTGATAGCAGGGAGACCCAGTACTTC
>-|many|TRBJ1-2|TRBV6-5
CASSRPEASYGYTF
TGTGCCAGCAGTCGTCCAGAAGCAAGTTATGGCTACACCTTC
>-|many|TRBJ1-3|TRBV10-3
CAISAPGYGNTIYF
TGTGCCATCAGTGCGCCAGGGTACGGAAACACCATATATTTT
>-|many|TRBJ2-7|TRBV27
CASRLGHGEYEQYF
TGTGCCAGCAGATTGGGACATGGGGAATACGAGCAGTACTTC
>-|-|TRBJ2-2|TRBV12-3/TRBV12-4
CATDEGSTGELFF
TGTGCCACGGACGAGGGGAGCACCGGGGAGCTGTTTTTT
>TRBD1|many|TRBJ2-2|TRBV7-8
CASSRQTGPTGELFF
TGTGCCAGCAGCCGGCAGACAGGGCCCACCGGGGAGCTGTTTTTT
>TRBD1|many|TRBJ1-5|TRBV5-1
CASSPDRGDQPQHF
TGCGCCAGCAGCCCTGACAGGGGGGATCAGCCCCAGCATTTT
>-|many|TRBJ1-4|TRBV4-3
CASSPQGTPNEKLFF
TGCGCCAGCAGCCCTCAAGGGACGCCAAATGAAAAACTGTTTTTT
>TRBD1|many|TRBJ2-7|TRBV3-1
CASSQQGASPEQYF
TGTGCCAGCAGCCAACAGGGGGCTTCACCCGAGCAGTACTTC
>TRBD2|many|TRBJ2-7|TRBV10-1
CASSLKTSGSKYF
TGCGCCAGCAGCCTCAAGACTAGCGGGAGCAAGTACTTC
>-|many|TRBJ2-1|TRBV3-1
CASSQARGGEQFF
TGTGCCAGCAGCCAAGCGCGCGGGGGCGAGCAGTTCTTC
>-|few|TRBJ1-1|TRBV6-2/TRBV6-3
CASSHTERPTADTEAFF
TGTGCCAGCAGTCACACGGAACGACCGACAGCTGACACTGAAGCTTTCTTT
>-|many|TRBJ2-3|TRBV7-7
CASSAGVGTDTQYF
TGTGCTAGCAGCGCAGGGGTGGGCACAGATACGCAGTATTTT
>-|many|TRBJ1-1|TRBV5-5
CASSLVRPTEAFF
TGTGCCAGCAGCTTGGTGAGGCCCACGGAAGCTTTCTTT
>-|many|TRBJ2-5|TRBV28
CASSVTSSQETQYF
TGTGCCAGCAGTGTGACTTCCTCCCAAGAGACCCAGTACTTC
>-|many|TRBJ1-1|TRBV5-5
CASSLGGTGNTEAFF
TGTGCCAGCAGCTTGGGAGGGACTGGGAACACTGAAGCTTTCTTT
>TRBD1|many|TRBJ1-4|TRBV27
CASSSGTGVGEKLFF
TGTGCCAGCAGTTCGGGGACAGGGGTTGGTGAAAAACTGTTTTTT
>-|many|TRBJ1-5|TRBV12-3/TRBV12-4
CASSLALGAAQHF
TGTGCCAGCAGTTTGGCGTTAGGGGCGGCCCAGCATTTT
>TRBD2|-|TRBJ2-2|TRBV28
CASSLRGSPNTGELFF
TGTGCCAGCAGTTTACGCGGGAGCCCGAACACCGGGGAGCTGTTTTTT
>-|many|TRBJ1-2|TRBV29-1
CSVVVNEANYGYTF
TGCAGCGTTGTGGTGAACGAAGCTAACTATGGCTACACCTTC
>-|many|TRBJ1-1|TRBV25-1
CASSPSVRVTEAFF
TGTGCCAGCAGTCCCTCGGTTAGGGTCACTGAAGCTTTCTTT
>-|few|TRBJ2-7|TRBV9
CASSVSEQGSYEQYF
TGTGCCAGCAGCGTCTCTGAACAGGGTTCCTACGAGCAGTACTTC
>TRBD1|many|TRBJ2-7|TRBV14
CASSQDSRGQEYF
TGTGCCAGCAGCCAGGACTCTAGGGGGCAGGAGTACTTC